A selection of T cell receptor beta chains follows, all from one sample in a study of cytomegalovirus exposure and HLA in healthy donors. Measured with immunoSEQ multiplex PCR; TCRdb has only the in-frame clones, and not every one. Altogether fewer than 400,000 clones are present, around 86% being singletons, with the ten largest covering over 0.8%. The sequencing sample was made of PBMCs. The receptors were gathered from a woman under 30 in good health and CMV-seronegative. CDR3s include the opening cysteine and the closing phenylalanine or tryptophan. Each record gives: D gene, J gene, clone size, V gene, CDR3 protein, CDR3 DNA. A D gene is named only where the DNA matches it firmly. A clone size is listed for some rows: how often the clone was seen (once, few, many), or a class if it is expanded.

d_call: NA; j_call: TRBJ2-1; clone_size: NA; v_call: TRBV10-2; cdr3_aa: CASSDSLGGYNEQFF; cdr3_nt: TGCGCCAGCAGTGATTCGCTAGGGGGCTACAATGAGCAGTTCTTC
d_call: NA; j_call: TRBJ1-4; clone_size: few; v_call: TRBV7-9; cdr3_aa: CASSYGSTNEKLFF; cdr3_nt: TGTGCCAGCAGCTACGGTTCAACTAATGAAAAACTGTTTTTT
d_call: TRBD1; j_call: TRBJ2-7; clone_size: NA; v_call: TRBV6-5; cdr3_aa: CASSGSGTGFHEQYF; cdr3_nt: TGTGCCAGCAGTGGATCCGGGACAGGCTTCCACGAGCAGTACTTC
d_call: TRBD1; j_call: TRBJ2-1; clone_size: NA; v_call: TRBV5-1; cdr3_aa: CASRIGTGPPNNEQFF; cdr3_nt: TGCGCCAGCCGGATTGGGACAGGGCCACCAAACAATGAGCAGTTCTTC
d_call: TRBD2; j_call: TRBJ2-7; clone_size: NA; v_call: TRBV27; cdr3_aa: CASSPGLAYEQYF; cdr3_nt: TGTGCCAGCAGCCCTGGACTAGCCTACGAGCAGTACTTC
d_call: TRBD1; j_call: TRBJ1-4; clone_size: NA; v_call: TRBV27; cdr3_aa: CASSPRQGSEKLFF; cdr3_nt: TGTGCCAGCAGTCCGCGACAGGGAAGCGAAAAACTGTTTTTT
d_call: TRBD1; j_call: TRBJ1-5; clone_size: NA; v_call: TRBV19; cdr3_aa: CASSIGTGFQPQHF; cdr3_nt: TGTGCCAGTAGTATAGGGACAGGTTTCCAGCCCCAGCATTTT
d_call: TRBD1; j_call: TRBJ1-1; clone_size: NA; v_call: TRBV28; cdr3_aa: CASSSGTGVRGAFF; cdr3_nt: TGTGCCAGCAGTTCTGGGACAGGGGTTAGGGGGGCTTTCTTT
d_call: TRBD2; j_call: TRBJ2-3; clone_size: few; v_call: TRBV6-1; cdr3_aa: CASRPGLAADTQYF; cdr3_nt: TGTGCCAGCAGGCCGGGACTAGCAGCAGATACGCAGTATTTT
d_call: NA; j_call: TRBJ2-3; clone_size: NA; v_call: TRBV29-1; cdr3_aa: CSAKEGSTDTQYF; cdr3_nt: TGCAGCGCGAAGGAGGGTAGCACAGATACGCAGTATTTT
d_call: NA; j_call: TRBJ1-2; clone_size: NA; v_call: TRBV20-1; cdr3_aa: CSAPIYGYTF; cdr3_nt: TGCAGTGCCCCAATCTATGGCTACACCTTC